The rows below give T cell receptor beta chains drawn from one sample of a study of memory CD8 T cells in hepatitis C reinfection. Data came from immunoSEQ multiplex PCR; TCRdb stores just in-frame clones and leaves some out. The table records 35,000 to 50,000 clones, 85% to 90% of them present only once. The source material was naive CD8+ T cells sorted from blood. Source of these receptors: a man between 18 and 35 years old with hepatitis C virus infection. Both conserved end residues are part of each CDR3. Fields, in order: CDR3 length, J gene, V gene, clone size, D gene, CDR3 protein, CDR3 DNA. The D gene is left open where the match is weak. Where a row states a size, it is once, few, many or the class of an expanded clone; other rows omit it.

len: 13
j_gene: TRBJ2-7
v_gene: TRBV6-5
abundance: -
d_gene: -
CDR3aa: CASSLRLSYEQYF
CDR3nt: TGTGCCAGCAGTTTGAGGTTGTCCTACGAGCAGTACTTC

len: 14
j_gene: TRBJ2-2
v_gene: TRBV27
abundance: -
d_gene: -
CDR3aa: CASSWASDTGELFF
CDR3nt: TGTGCCAGCAGTTGGGCTAGCGACACCGGGGAGCTGTTTTTT

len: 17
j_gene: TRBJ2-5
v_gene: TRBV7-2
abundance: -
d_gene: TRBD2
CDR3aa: CASSHYLWTGGRETQYF
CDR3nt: TGTGCCAGCAGCCATTACCTCTGGACGGGGGGGAGAGAGACCCAGTACTTC

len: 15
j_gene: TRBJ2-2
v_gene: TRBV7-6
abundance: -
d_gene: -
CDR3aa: CASSLNWGVTGELFF
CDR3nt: TGTGCCAGCAGCTTAAACTGGGGAGTCACCGGGGAGCTGTTTTTT

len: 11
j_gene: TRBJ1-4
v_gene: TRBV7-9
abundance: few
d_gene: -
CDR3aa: CASSLNEKLFF
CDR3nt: TGTGCCAGCAGTCTAAATGAAAAACTGTTTTTT

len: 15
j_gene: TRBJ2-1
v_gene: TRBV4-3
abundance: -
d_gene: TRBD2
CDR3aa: CASSQDKRGHNEQFF
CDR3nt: TGCGCCAGCAGCCAAGACAAGCGGGGCCACAATGAGCAGTTCTTC

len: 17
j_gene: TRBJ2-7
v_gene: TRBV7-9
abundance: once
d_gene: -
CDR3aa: CASSLMGRGPGEYEQYF
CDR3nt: TGTGCCAGCAGCTTAATGGGCAGGGGACCCGGGGAGTACGAGCAGTACTTC

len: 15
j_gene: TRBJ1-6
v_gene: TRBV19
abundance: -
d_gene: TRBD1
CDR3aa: CASSLDRGNHSPLHF
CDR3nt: TGTGCCAGTAGTTTGGACAGGGGAAACCACTCACCCCTCCACTTT

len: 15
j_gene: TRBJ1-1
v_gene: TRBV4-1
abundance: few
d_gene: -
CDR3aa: CASSQDAGYYSEAFF
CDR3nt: TGCGCCAGCAGCCAAGACGCAGGGTATTACTCTGAAGCTTTCTTT

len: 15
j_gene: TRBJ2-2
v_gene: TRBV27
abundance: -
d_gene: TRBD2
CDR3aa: CASSLGAGEPGELFF
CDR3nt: TGTGCCAGCAGTTTAGGGGCGGGAGAACCCGGGGAGCTGTTTTTT

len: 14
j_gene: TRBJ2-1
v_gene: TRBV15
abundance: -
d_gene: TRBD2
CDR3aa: CATSRDSGSHEQFF
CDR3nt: TGTGCCACCAGCAGAGATAGCGGGAGCCATGAGCAGTTCTTC

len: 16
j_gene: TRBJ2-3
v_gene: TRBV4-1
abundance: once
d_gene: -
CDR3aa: CASSPLDRSIADTQYF
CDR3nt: TGCGCCAGCAGCCCCCTCGACAGGTCTATCGCAGATACGCAGTATTTT

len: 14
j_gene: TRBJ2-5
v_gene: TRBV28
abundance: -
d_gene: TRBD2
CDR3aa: CASRPGGGQETQYF
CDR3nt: TGTGCCAGCAGGCCGGGGGGGGGCCAAGAGACCCAGTACTTC

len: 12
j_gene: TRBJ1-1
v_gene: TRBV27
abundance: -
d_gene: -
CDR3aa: CASSLLGQVPIF
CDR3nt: TGTGCCAGCAGTTTATTGGGCCAGGTCCCCATCTTT

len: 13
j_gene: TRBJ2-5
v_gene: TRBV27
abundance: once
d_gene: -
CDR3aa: CASGHPGQETQYF
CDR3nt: TGTGCCAGCGGTCACCCGGGGCAAGAGACCCAGTACTTC

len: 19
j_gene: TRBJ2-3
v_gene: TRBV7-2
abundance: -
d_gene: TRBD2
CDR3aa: CASSPRGLAGGHYLDTQYF
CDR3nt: TGTGCCAGCAGCCCCCGGGGGCTAGCGGGGGGGCATTACCTGGATACGCAGTATTTT

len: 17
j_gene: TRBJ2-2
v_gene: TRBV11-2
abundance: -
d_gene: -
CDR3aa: CASSLLPAGGNTGELFF
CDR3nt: TGTGCCAGCAGCTTATTACCGGCCGGGGGAAACACCGGGGAGCTGTTTTTT

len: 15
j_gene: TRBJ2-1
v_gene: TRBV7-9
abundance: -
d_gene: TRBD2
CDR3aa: CASSPVAGGPRFLFF
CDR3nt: TGTGCCAGCAGCCCAGTAGCGGGAGGGCCGAGATTTCTGTTCTTC

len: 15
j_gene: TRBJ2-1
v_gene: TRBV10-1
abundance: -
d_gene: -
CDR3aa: CASSRSESSYNEQFF
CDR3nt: TGCGCCAGCAGTCGGAGCGAAAGCTCCTACAATGAGCAGTTCTTC

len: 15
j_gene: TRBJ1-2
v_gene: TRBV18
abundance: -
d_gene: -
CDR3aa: CASSPLSDSAYGYTF
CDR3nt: TGTGCCAGCTCACCCCTCTCGGACAGCGCCTATGGCTACACCTTC

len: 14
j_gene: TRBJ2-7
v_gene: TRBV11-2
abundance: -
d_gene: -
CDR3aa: CASSAMTGVYEQYF
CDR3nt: TGTGCCAGCAGCGCTATGACAGGAGTCTACGAGCAGTACTTC